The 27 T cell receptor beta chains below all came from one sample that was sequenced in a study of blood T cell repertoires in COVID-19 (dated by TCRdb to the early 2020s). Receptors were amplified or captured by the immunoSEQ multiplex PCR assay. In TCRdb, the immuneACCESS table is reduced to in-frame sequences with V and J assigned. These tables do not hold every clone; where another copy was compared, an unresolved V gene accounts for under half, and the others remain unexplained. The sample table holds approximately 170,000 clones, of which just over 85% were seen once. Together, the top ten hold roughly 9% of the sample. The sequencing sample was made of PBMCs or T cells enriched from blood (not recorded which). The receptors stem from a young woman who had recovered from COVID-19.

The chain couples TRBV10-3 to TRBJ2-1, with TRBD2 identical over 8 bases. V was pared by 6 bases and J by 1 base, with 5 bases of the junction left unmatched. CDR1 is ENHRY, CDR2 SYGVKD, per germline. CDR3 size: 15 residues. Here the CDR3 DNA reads TGTGCCATCAGAGACGGGGGGGCGTCCTACAATGAGCAGTTCTTC. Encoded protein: CAIRDGGASYNEQFF.

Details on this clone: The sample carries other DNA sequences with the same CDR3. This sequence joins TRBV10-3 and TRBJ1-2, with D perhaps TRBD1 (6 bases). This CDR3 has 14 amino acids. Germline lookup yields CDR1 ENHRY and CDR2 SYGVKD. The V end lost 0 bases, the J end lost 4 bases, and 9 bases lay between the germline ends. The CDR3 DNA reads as TGTGCCATCAGTGAGTCGGACAGAGGCTATGGCTACACCTTC. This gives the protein CAISESDRGYGYTF.

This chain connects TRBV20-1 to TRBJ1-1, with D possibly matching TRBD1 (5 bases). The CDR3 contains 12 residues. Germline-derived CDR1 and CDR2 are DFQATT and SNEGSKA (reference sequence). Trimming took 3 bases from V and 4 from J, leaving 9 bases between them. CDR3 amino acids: CSASYGGTEAFF. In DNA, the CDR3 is TGCAGTGCTAGTTACGGGGGCACTGAAGCTTTCTTT.

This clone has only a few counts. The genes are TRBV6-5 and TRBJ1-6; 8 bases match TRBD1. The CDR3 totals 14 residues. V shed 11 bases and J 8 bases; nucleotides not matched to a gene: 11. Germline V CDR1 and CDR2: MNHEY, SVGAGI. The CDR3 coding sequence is TGTGCCGCCCGCACAGGGGGGTCGTATTCACCCCTCCACTTT. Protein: CAARTGGSYSPLHF.

The CDR3 sequence is CASTPGGGGTEAFF. The CDR3 DNA is TGTGCCAGCACCCCCGGCGGCGGGGGCACTGAAGCTTTCTTT. The chain uses TRBV28 and TRBJ1-1; possibly TRBD1 for D (5 bases). The CDR3 spans 14 residues. Trimming removed 7 bases at V and 4 bases at J, with 16 bases between. Germline CDR1 reads MDHEN; CDR2 reads SYDVKM.

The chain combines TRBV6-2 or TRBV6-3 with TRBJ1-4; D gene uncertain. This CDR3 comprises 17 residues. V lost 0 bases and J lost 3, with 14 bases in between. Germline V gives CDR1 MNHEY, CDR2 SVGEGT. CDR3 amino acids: CASSYSGEVRANEKLFF. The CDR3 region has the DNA TGTGCCAGCAGTTACTCGGGAGAGGTACGGGCTAATGAAAAACTGTTTTTT.

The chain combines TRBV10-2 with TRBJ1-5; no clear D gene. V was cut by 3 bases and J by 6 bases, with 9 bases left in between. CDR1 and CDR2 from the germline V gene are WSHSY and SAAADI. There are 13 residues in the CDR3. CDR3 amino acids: CASSEALSQPQHF. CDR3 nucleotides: TGCGCCAGCAGTGAAGCCCTATCTCAGCCCCAGCATTTT.

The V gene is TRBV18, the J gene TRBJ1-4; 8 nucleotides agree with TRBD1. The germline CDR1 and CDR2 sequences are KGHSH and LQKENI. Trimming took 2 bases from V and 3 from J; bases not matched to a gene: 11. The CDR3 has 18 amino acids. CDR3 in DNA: TGTGCCAGCTCACCAGGGACAGGAGTAGGAGTAGCTAATGAAAAACTGTTTTTT. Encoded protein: CASSPGTGVGVANEKLFF. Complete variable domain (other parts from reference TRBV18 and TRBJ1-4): NAGVMQNPRHLVRRRGQEARLRCSPMKGHSHVYWYRQLPEEGLKFMVYLQKENIIDESGMPKERFSAEFPKEGPSILRIQQVVRGDSAAYFCASSPGTGVGVANEKLFFGSGTQLSVL.

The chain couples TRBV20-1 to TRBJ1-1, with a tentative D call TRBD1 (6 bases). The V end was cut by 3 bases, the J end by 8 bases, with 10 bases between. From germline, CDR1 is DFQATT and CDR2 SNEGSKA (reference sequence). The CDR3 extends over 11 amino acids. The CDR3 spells CSARQTGEAFF. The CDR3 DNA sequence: TGCAGTGCTAGGCAGACAGGAGAAGCTTTCTTT.

CDR3 loop: CASSIAGSPGNEQYF. CDR3 nucleotide sequence: TGTGCCAGTAGTATAGCGGGCTCACCGGGGAACGAGCAGTACTTC. The V gene is TRBV19, the J gene TRBJ2-7; weak D call: TRBD2 (5 bases). This CDR3 comprises 15 residues. The V end lost 1 base, the J end lost 5 bases, and 15 bases lay between the germline ends. CDR1 is LNHDA and CDR2 is SQIVND in the germline V gene (reference sequence).

Here the CDR3 DNA reads TGTGCCAGCAGTTTGATCGGCTCCTACAATGAGCAGTTCTTC. It yields the protein CASSLIGSYNEQFF. V usage is TRBV27 and J usage is TRBJ2-1; D unresolved. CDR1 is MNHEY and CDR2 is SMNVEV in the germline V gene (reference sequence). The V end lost 3 bases, the J end lost 0 bases, and 6 bases lay between the germline ends. This CDR3 contains 14 residues.

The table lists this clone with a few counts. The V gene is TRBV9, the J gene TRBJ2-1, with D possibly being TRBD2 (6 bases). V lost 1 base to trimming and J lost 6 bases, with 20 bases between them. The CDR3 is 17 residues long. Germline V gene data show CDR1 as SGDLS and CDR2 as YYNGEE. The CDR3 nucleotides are TGTGCCAGCAGCGTATCGTCGGGAGTGGTGTCGGTCAATGAGCAGTTCTTC. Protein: CASSVSSGVVSVNEQFF.

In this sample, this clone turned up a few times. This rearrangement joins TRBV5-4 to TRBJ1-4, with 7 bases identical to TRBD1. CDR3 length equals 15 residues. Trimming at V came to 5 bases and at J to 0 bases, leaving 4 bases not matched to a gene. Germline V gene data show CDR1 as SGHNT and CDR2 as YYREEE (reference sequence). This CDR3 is CASRRQGSTNEKLFF. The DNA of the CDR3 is TGTGCCAGCAGAAGACAGGGCTCAACTAATGAAAAACTGTTTTTT.

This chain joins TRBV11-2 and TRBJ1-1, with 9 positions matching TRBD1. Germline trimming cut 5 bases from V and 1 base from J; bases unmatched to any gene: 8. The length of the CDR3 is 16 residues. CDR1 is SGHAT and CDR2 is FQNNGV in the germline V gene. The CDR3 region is CASSPWTGEGNTEAFF. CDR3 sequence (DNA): TGTGCCAGCAGCCCTTGGACAGGGGAGGGGAACACTGAAGCTTTCTTT.

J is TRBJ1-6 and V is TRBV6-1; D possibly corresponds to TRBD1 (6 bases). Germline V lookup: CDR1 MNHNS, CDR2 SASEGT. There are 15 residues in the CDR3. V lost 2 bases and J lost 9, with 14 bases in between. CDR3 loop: CASSEFVGAGSPLHF. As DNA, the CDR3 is TGTGCCAGCAGTGAATTCGTGGGGGCTGGTTCACCCCTCCACTTT.

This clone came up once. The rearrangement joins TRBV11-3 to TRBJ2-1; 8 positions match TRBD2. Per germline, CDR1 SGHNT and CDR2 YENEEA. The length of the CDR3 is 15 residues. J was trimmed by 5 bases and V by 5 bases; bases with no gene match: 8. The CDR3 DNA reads TGTGCCAGCAGCCCCCGGGAGGGGCGGAACAATGAGCAGTTCTTC. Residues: CASSPREGRNNEQFF.

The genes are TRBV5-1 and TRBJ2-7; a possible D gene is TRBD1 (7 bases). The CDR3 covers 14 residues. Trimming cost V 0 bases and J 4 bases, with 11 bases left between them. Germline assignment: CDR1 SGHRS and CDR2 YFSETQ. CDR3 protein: CASSLVAGGYEQYF. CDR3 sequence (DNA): TGCGCCAGCAGCTTGGTGGCAGGGGGGTACGAGCAGTACTTC.

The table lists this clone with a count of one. The CDR3 here is CASSDRDREGNNSPLHF. The CDR3 bases are TGTGCCAGCAGTGACCGGGACAGGGAGGGCAATAATTCACCCCTCCACTTT. The chain joins TRBV25-1 to TRBJ1-6; 9 nucleotides agree with TRBD1. CDR1 MGHDK and CDR2 SYGVNS come from the germline V gene. This CDR3 has 17 residues. J gave up 5 bases and V 3 bases, and 8 bases lay outside the gene matches.

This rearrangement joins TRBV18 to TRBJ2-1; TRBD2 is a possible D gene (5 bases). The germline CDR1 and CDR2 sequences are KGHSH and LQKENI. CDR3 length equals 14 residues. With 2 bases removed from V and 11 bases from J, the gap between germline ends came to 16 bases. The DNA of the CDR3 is TGTGCCAGCTCACCATCACCCTCTCGGGAACAGCAGTTCTTC. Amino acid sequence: CASSPSPSREQQFF.

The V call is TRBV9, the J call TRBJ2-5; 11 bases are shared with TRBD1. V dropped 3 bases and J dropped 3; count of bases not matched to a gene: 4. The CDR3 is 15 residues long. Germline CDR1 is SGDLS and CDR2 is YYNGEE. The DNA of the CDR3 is TGTGCCAGCAGCGCGGACAGGGGGCGGGAAGAGACCCAGTACTTC. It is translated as CASSADRGREETQYF. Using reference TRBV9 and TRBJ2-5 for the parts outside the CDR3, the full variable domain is DSGVTQTPKHLITATGQRVTLRCSPRSGDLSVYWYQQSLDQGLQFLIQYYNGEERAKGNILERFSAQQFPDLHSELNLSSLELGDSALYFCASSADRGREETQYFGPGTRLLVL.

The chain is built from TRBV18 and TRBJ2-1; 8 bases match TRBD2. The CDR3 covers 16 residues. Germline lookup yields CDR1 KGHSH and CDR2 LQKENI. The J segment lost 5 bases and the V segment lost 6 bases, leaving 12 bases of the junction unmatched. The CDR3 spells CASSPPQREKDNEQFF. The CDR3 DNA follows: TGTGCCAGCTCCCCCCCACAGCGGGAGAAGGACAATGAGCAGTTCTTC.

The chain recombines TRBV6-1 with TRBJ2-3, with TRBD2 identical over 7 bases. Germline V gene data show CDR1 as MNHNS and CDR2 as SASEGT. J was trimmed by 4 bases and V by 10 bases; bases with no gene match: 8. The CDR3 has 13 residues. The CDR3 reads CATRGRGSDTQYF. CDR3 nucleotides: TGTGCCACAAGAGGGCGGGGGTCAGATACGCAGTATTTT.

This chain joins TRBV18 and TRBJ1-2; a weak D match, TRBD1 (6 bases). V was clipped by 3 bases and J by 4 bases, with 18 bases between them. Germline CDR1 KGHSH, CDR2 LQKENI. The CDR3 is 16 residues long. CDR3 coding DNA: TGTGCCAGCTCACCCGTCCGGGACACCAGGAGCTATGGCTACACCTTC. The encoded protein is CASSPVRDTRSYGYTF.

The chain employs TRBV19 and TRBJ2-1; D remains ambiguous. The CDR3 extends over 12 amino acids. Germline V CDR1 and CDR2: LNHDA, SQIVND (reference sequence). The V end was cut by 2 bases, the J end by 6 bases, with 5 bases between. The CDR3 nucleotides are TGTGCCAGTAGTATACCTAGCAATGAGCAGTTCTTC. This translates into CASSIPSNEQFF.

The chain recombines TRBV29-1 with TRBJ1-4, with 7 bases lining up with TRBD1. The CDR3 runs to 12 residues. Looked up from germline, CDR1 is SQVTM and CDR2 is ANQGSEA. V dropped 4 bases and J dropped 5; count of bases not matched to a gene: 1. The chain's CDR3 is CSVATGNEKLFF. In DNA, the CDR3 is TGCAGCGTTGCGACAGGGAATGAAAAACTGTTTTTT.

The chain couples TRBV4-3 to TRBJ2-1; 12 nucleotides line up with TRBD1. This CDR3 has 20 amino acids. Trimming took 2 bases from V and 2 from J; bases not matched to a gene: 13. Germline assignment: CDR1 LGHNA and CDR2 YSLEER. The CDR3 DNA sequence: TGCGCCAGCAGCCAATTAACCGGGACAGGGGGCCCCGTGGCCTACAATGAGCAGTTCTTC. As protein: CASSQLTGTGGPVAYNEQFF.

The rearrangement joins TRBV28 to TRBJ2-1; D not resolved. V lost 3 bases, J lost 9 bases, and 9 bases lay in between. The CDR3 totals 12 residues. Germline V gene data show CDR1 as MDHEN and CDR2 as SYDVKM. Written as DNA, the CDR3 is TGTGCCAGCAGTTTCTTGTTCGGTGAGCAGTTCTTC. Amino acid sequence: CASSFLFGEQFF.